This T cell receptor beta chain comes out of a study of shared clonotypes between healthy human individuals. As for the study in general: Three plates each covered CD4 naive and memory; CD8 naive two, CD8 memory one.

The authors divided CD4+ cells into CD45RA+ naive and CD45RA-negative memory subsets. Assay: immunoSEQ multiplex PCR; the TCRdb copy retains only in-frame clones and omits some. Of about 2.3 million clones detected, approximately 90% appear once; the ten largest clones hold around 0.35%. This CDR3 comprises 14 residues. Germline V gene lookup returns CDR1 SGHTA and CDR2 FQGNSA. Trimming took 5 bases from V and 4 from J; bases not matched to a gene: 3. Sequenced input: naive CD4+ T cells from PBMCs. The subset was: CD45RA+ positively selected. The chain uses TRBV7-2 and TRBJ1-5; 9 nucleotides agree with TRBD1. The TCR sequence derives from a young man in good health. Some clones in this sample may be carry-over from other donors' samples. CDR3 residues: CASSIGTGNQPQHF. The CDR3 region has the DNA TGTGCCAGCAGCATCGGGACAGGGAATCAGCCCCAGCATTTT.